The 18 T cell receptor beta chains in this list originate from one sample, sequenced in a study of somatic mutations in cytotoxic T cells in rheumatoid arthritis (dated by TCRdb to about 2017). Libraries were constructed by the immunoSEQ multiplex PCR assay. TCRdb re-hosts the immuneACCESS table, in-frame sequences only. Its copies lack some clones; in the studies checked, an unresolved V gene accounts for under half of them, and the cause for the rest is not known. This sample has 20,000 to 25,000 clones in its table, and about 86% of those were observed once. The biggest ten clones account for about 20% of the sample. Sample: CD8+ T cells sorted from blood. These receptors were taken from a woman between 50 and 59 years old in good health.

CDR3 residues: CATGEGSQPQHF. CDR3 bases: TGTGCCACCGGGGAGGGGAGTCAGCCCCAGCATTTT. The chain employs TRBV6-5 and TRBJ1-5, with D perhaps TRBD1 (5 bases). CDR1 and CDR2 from the germline V gene are MNHEY and SVGAGI. The ends were cut back, 10 bases at V and 6 bases at J, with 13 bases in the middle. The CDR3 loop spans 12 amino acids.

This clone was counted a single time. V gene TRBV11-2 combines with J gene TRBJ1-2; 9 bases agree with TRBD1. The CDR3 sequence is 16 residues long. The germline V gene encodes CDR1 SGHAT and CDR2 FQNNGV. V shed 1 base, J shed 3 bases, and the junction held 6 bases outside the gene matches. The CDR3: CASSLAQDRGHYGYTF. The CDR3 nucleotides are TGTGCCAGCAGCTTAGCCCAGGACAGGGGACACTATGGCTACACCTTC.

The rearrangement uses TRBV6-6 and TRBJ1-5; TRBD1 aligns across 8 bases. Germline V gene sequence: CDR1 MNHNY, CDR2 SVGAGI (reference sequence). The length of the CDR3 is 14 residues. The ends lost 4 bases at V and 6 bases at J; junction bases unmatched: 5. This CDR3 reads CASSSTGEIQPQHF. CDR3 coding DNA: TGTGCCAGCAGTTCGACAGGGGAGATTCAGCCCCAGCATTTT.

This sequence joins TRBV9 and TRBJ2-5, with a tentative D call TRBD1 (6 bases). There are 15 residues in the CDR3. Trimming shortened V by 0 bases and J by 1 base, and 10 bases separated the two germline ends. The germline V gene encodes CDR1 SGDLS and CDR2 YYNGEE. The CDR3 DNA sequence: TGTGCCAGCAGCGTAGGGGGGCTAGCCCAAGAGACCCAGTACTTC. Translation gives CASSVGGLAQETQYF.

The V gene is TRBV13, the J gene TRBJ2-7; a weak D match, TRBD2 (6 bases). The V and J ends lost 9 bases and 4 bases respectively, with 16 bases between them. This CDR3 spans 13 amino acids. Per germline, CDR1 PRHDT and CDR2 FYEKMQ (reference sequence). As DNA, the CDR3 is TGTGCCAGTGGGGTCCACGGGGGATACGAGCAGTACTTC. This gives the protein CASGVHGGYEQYF.

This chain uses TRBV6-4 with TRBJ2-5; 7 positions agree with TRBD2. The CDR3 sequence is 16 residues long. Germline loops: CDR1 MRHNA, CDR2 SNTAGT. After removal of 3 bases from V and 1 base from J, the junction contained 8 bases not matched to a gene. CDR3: CASSERSGEPQETQYF. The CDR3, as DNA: TGTGCCAGCAGTGAGAGGAGCGGGGAACCCCAAGAGACCCAGTACTTC.

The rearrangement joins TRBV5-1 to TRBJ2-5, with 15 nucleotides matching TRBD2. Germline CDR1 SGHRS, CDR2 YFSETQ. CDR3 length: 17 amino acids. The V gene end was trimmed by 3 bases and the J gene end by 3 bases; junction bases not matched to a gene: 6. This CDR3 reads CASSWGLAGGSEETQYF. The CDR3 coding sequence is TGCGCCAGCAGCTGGGGACTAGCGGGGGGATCTGAAGAGACCCAGTACTTC.

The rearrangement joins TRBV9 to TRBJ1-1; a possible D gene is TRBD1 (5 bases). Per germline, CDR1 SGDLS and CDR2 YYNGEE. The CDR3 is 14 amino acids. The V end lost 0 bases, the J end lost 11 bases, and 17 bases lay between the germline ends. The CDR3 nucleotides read TGTGCCAGCAGCGTAGATAGCCGGGGCGCGGGTGCTTTCTTT. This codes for CASSVDSRGAGAFF.

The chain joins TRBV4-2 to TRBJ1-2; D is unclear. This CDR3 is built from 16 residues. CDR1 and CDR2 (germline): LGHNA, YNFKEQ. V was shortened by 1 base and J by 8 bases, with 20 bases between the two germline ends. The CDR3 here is CASSQVALEGQRGYTF. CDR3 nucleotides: TGTGCCAGCAGCCAAGTGGCTCTGGAAGGTCAGAGAGGCTACACCTTC.

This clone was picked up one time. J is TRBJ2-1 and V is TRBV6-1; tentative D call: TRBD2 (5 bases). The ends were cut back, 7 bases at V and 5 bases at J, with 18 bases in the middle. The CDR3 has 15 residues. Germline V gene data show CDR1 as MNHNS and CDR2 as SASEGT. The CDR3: CASTSTGELHNEQFF. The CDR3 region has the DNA TGTGCCAGCACCTCCACCGGGGAGTTGCACAATGAGCAGTTCTTC.

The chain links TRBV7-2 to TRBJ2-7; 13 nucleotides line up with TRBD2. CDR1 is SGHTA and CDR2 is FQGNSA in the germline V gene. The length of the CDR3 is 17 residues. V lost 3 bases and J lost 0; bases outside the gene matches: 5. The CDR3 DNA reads TGTGCCAGCAGCTTGGGGACTAGCGGGGCACTCTCCTACGAGCAGTACTTC. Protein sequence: CASSLGTSGALSYEQYF.

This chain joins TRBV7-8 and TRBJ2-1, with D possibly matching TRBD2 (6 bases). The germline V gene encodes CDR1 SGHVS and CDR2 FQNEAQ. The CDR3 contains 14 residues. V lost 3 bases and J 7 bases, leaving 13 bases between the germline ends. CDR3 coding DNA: TGTGCCAGCAGCTTCGGAGGGCCGGGAAATGAGCAGTTCTTC. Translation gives CASSFGGPGNEQFF.

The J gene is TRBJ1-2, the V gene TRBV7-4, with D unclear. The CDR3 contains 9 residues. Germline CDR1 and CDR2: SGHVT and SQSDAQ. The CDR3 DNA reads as TGTGGGGTTTGCTATGGCTACACCTTC. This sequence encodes CGVCYGYTF.

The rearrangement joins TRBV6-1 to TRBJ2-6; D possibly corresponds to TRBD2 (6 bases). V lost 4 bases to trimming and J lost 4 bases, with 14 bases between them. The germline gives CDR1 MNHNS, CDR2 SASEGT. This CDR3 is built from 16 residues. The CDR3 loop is CASSGQGGGGANVLTF. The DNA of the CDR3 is TGTGCCAGCAGTGGCCAGGGAGGTGGAGGGGCCAACGTCCTGACTTTC.

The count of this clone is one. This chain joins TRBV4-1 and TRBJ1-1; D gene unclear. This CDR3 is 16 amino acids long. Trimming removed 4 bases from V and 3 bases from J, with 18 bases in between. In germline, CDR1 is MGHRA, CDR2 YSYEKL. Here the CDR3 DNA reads TGCGCCAGCAGCCCTAACAGCCTACTGCTGGACACTGAAGCTTTCTTT. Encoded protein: CASSPNSLLLDTEAFF.

The chain's CDR3 is CASSLFFGDRSSYNEQFF. DNA of the CDR3: TGTGCCAGCAGCTTATTCTTCGGGGACAGGAGCTCCTACAATGAGCAGTTCTTC. This sequence joins TRBV7-6 and TRBJ2-1; 8 bases are shared with TRBD1. This CDR3 has 18 amino acids. CDR1 is SGHVS, CDR2 FNYEAQ, per germline. The V and J ends lost 2 bases and 0 bases, in that order; junction bases with no gene match: 9.

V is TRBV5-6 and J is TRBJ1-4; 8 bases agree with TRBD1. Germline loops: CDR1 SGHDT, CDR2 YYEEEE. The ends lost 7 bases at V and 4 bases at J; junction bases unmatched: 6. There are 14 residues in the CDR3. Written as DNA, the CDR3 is TGTGCCAGCGTTCAGGGGGCGGATAATGAAAAACTGTTTTTT. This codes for CASVQGADNEKLFF.

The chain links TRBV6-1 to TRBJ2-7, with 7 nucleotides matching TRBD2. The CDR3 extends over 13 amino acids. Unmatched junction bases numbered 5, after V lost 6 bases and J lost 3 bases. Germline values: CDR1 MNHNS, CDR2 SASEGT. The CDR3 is CASSGDYLYEQYF. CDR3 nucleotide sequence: TGTGCCAGCAGCGGGGACTACCTCTACGAGCAGTACTTC.